The present T cell receptor (beta chain) was sequenced within a study of blood T cells in healthy people across ages. V gave up 5 bases and J gave up 7 bases, with 20 bases separating them. Germline CDR1 is SGHTA and CDR2 is FQGNSA. The CDR3 covers 15 residues. A second PCR of 7 to 11 cycles used a sample-barcoded 5' primer and a J-beta primer mix. TCRdb passed the 5' RACE reads through MiXCR, listing each CDR3 protein once. The repertoire holds hundreds of thousands of distinct CDR3 sequences, approximately 59% seen once, with over 30% in the top ten. This rearrangement joins TRBV7-2 to TRBJ2-5, with a weak D call TRBD2 (6 bases). The specimen was blood. This clonotype was sampled from a man aged 60 to 69 in good health. CDR3 nucleotides: TGTGCCAGCAGCACCCAAGGCGGGGTTGAGGGGACCCAGTACTTC. The encoded protein is CASSTQGGVEGTQYF.